Detailed here is one T cell receptor (beta chain). MiXCR, applied by TCRdb to the 5' RACE reads, yields one record per CDR3 protein. The sample consists of fewer than 110,000 distinct CDR3 sequences, 13% to 15% of them appearing once. This specimen belongs to a study of T-cell memory formation after mild COVID-19. The CDR3 contains 14 residues. Trimming cost V 2 bases and J 6 bases; bases outside gene matches: 5. The germline V gene has CDR1 SNHLY and CDR2 FYNNEI. This receptor was obtained from a young man who had mild COVID-19 (a few samples of this study predate the infection). Cell type and time point are not known. Source material: PBMCs or a T cell subset sorted from them (not recorded which). The V and J genes are TRBV2 and TRBJ2-7; 9 bases line up with TRBD2. DNA for the CDR3: TGTGCCAGCAGTGAAATAGCGGGGGTGCTCGAGCAGTACGTC. It translates to CASSEIAGVLEQYV.